This T cell receptor beta chain is from a study of cytomegalovirus exposure and HLA in healthy donors. The PCR employed 60 Vbeta primers together with 13 Jbeta primers. Some clones are missing from TCRdb's copy, which holds only in-frame ones; the method was immunoSEQ multiplex PCR. The repertoire holds 55,000 to 75,000 clones, with about 68% as singletons. This CDR3 is built from 14 residues. Trimming removed 2 bases at V and 3 bases at J, with 5 bases between. The germline gives CDR1 SGHTA, CDR2 FQGTGA. The TCR originated in a woman aged 30 to 39 in good health and CMV-seropositive. The genes are TRBV7-3 and TRBJ1-6, with D unclear. The specimen sequenced was PBMCs. The CDR3 reads CASSLSGYNSPLHF. The CDR3 bases are TGTGCCAGCAGCTTATCAGGCTATAATTCACCCCTCCACTTT.